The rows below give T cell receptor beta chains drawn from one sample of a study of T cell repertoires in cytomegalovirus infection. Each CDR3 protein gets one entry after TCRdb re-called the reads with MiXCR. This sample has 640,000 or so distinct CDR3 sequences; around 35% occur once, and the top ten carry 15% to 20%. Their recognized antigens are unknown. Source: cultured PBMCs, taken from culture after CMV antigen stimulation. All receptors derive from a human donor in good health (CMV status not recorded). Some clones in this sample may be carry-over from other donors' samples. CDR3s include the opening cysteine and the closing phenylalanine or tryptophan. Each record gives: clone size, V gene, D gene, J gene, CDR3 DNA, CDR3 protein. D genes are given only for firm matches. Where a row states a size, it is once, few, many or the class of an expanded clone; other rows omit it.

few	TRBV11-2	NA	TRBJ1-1	TGTGCCAGCAGCTTAGTAGATCCCGTAGGAGCTTTCTTT	CASSLVDPVGAFF
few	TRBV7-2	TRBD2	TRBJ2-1	TGTGCCAGCAGCTTATGGGCTAGCGGGGGGCCTGAAACGGGTGAGCAGTTCTTC	CASSLWASGGPETGEQFF
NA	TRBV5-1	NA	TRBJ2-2	TGCGCCAGCAGCTTTGGTCCTCTGGCCACCGGGGAGCTGTTTTTT	CASSFGPLATGELFF
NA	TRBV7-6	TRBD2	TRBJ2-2	TGTGCCGCCGGGCGGGAGAACGGGGAGCTGTTTTTT	CAAGRENGELFF
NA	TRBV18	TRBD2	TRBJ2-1	TGTGCCAGCTCACCACCGACTAGCATATCCGATGAGCAGTTCTTC	CASSPPTSISDEQFF
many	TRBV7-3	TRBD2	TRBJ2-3	TGTGCCAGCAGCTTGACTAGCGGGGTTTGGGATACGCAGTATTTT	CASSLTSGVWDTQYF
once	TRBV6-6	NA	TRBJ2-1	TGTGCCACGGAGAGGGACCGAACCTACAATGAGCAGTTCTTC	CATERDRTYNEQFF
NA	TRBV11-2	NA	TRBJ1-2	TGTGCCAGCAGCCCTCTTGGCACGGCGGGCGGCTACACCTTC	CASSPLGTAGGYTF
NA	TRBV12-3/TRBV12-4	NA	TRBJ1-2	TGTGCCAGCAGTTTACAAGTCTATGGCTACACCTTC	CASSLQVYGYTF
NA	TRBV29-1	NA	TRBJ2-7	TGCAGCGTTACAGGAGCCTACGAGCAGTACTTC	CSVTGAYEQYF
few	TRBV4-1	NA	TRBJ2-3	TGTGCCAGCAGCCAAGATCCCGGCACAGATACGCAGTATTTT	CASSQDPGTDTQYF
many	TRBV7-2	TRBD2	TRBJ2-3	TGTGCCAGCAGCTACCCCTATAGCGGGAGCCCCACAGATACGCAGTATTTT	CASSYPYSGSPTDTQYF
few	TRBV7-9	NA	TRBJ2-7	TGTGCCAGCAGCTTAGTAGGCAGGAGTTCCTACGAGCAGTACTTC	CASSLVGRSSYEQYF
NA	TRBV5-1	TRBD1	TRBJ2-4	TGCGCCAGCAGCTTCTTCGGACAGGGGGGAAACATTCAGTACTTC	CASSFFGQGGNIQYF
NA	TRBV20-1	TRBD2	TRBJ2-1	TGCAGTGCCAAGGGACTAGCGGAGGGGCAGTTCTTC	CSAKGLAEGQFF
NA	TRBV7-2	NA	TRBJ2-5	TGTGCCAGCAGCTCGGGTGGGGGGCGTGGGACCCAGTACTTC	CASSSGGGRGTQYF
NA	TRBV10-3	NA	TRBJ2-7	TGTGCCATCAGTGATCAAGGTGGGCAGTACTTC	CAISDQGGQYF
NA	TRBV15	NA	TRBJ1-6	TGTGCCACCAGCAGAGTGGGAGGGCAGGTTTCGGCCCTCCACTTT	CATSRVGGQVSALHF
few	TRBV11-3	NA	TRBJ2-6	TGTGCCAGCAGCCACCGAGGGGCCAACGTCCTGACTTTC	CASSHRGANVLTF
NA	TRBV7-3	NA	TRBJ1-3	TGTGCCAGCAGCACCCGGACTGGAGCGGGGAACACCATATATTTT	CASSTRTGAGNTIYF
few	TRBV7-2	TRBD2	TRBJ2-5	TGTGCCAGCAGCTTATTCCGACTAGCGGAGACCCAGTACTTC	CASSLFRLAETQYF
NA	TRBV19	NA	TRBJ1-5	TGTGCCAGTAGTCGGTTTGGGGTTGAACAGCCCCAGCATTTT	CASSRFGVEQPQHF
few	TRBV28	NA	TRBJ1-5	TGTGCCAGCAGTCCCCCGGTAGGGTGGAACCTCAATCAGCCCCAGCATTTT	CASSPPVGWNLNQPQHF
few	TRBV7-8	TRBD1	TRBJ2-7	TGTGCCAGCAGCGGGGACAGGGGTAGGTCCTACGAGCAGTACTTC	CASSGDRGRSYEQYF
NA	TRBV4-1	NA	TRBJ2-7	TGCGCCAGCAGCCAAGGCTGGAGGAATTCCTACGAGCAGTACTTC	CASSQGWRNSYEQYF
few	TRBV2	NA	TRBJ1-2	TGTGCCAGCAGTCAGCAGCTATATTTCAACTATGGCTACACCTTC	CASSQQLYFNYGYTF
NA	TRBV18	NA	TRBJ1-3	TGTGCCAGCAATCCAACGGATAGATTTTCTGGAAACACCATATATTTT	CASNPTDRFSGNTIYF
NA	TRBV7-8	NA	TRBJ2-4	TGTGCCAGCTCCGGCGTACTCACTGACATTCAGTACTTC	CASSGVLTDIQYF
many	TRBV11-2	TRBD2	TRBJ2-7	TGTGCCAGCAGCTTAGATCCCCAGACTAGCGGGAGGTTCTCCTACGAGCAGTACTTC	CASSLDPQTSGRFSYEQYF
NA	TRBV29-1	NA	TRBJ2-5	TGCAGCGTCGCAGGGACAGGCGGGGGGACCCAGTACTTC	CSVAGTGGGTQYF
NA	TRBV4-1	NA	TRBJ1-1	TGCGCCACCTCGGACGGGGGCCTTAACACTGAAGCTTTCTTT	CATSDGGLNTEAFF
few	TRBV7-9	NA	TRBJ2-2	TGTGCCAGCAGCTTAACGGATGGCGGGGAGCTGTTTTTT	CASSLTDGGELFF
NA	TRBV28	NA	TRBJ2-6	TGTGCCGGATCTCAAGCCGGGGCCAACGTCCTGACTTTC	CAGSQAGANVLTF
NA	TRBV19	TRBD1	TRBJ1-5	TGTGCCAGTAGTCCGCAACCGGGACAGGGGTCGGAACTGGATCAGCCCCAGCATTTT	CASSPQPGQGSELDQPQHF
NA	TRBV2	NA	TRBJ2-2	TGTGCCAGCAGTGAAGACAGTTACACCGGGGAGCTGTTTTTT	CASSEDSYTGELFF
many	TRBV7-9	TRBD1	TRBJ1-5	TGTGCCAGCAGCGCCCAGATAGAGACAGGGATTAGCAATCAGCCCCAGCATTTT	CASSAQIETGISNQPQHF
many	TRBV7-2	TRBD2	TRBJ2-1	TGTGCCAGCAGCTTAGTCAAGCGGGGCCACAATGAGCAGTTCTTC	CASSLVKRGHNEQFF
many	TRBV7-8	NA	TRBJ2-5	TGTGCCAGCAGCAACGACGGAGAGACCCAGTACTTC	CASSNDGETQYF
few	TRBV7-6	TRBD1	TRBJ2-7	TGTGCCAGCAGCATTACCGGGACAGGAGGAGGCGAGCAGTACTTC	CASSITGTGGGEQYF
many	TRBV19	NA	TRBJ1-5	TGTGCCACACTCCCGGGGGGCAATCAGCCCCAGCATTTT	CATLPGGNQPQHF
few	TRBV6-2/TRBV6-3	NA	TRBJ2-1	TGTGCCAGCAGTGCCCGCCCTAGATGGAACCAGAACAATGAGCAGTTCTTC	CASSARPRWNQNNEQFF
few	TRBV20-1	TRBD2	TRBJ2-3	TGCAGTGCTCTTAGCGGGGGGACGCCCGATACGCAGTATTTT	CSALSGGTPDTQYF
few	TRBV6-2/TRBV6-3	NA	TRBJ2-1	TGTGCCAGCAGTCCTTGGACTAGCCAGGGGGGCTACAATGAGCAGTTCTTC	CASSPWTSQGGYNEQFF
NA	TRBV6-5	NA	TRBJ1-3	TGTGCCAGCAAGAGGACAGCTGGAAACACCATATATTTT	CASKRTAGNTIYF
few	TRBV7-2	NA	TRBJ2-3	TGTGCCAGCAGCTTAATCGGGACTCCTGGTGTCCACACAGATACGCAGTATTTT	CASSLIGTPGVHTDTQYF
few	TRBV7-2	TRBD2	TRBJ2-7	TGTGCCAGCAGCGCCAGTAGCGGGGCTTACGAGCAGTACTTC	CASSASSGAYEQYF
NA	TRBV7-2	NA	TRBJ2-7	TGTGCCAGCAGCTTAGCATGGGGGTCCTACGAGCAGTACTTC	CASSLAWGSYEQYF
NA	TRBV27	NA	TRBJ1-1	TGTGCCAGCAGTTTAAGGTCGGGAGTCATGAACACTGAAGCTTTCTTT	CASSLRSGVMNTEAFF
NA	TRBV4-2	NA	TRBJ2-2	TGTGCCAGCAGCCCCGCTCGCACTAGCTCCGGGGAGCTGTTTTTT	CASSPARTSSGELFF
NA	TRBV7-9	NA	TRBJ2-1	TGTGCCAGCAGCCCCCGACTTCGACAAGCTAATGAGCAGTTCTTC	CASSPRLRQANEQFF
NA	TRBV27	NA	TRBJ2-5	TGTGCCAGCAGTTCGCGCCTAGGGGGGCAAGAGACCCAGTACTTC	CASSSRLGGQETQYF
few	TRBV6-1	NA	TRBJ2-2	TGTGCCAGCAGTGAACAGGGGCTAAGTACCGGGGAGCTGTTTTTT	CASSEQGLSTGELFF
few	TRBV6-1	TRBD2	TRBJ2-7	TGTGCCAGTAGGGCTAGCGGGGCTCCCTACGAGCAGTACTTC	CASRASGAPYEQYF
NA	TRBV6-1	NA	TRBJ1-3	TGTGCCAGCAGTGACCTGAATTTCGACGGAATCAACACCATATATTTT	CASSDLNFDGINTIYF
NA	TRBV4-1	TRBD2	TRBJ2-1	TGCGCCAGCAGCCAAGAAGCCCTGGTTTGGGGCGGGAGGAGCAATGAGCAGTTCTTC	CASSQEALVWGGRSNEQFF
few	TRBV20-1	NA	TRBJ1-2	TGCAGTGCTAGAGATCTGAGAGGCTATGGCTACACCTTC	CSARDLRGYGYTF
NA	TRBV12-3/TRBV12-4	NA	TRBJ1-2	TGTGCCAGCAGTTTGACAGGTTTTTACGATGGCTACACCTTC	CASSLTGFYDGYTF
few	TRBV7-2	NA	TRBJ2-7	TGTGCCAGCAGCTTAGGGGCGGGTGCGAGGGGGGGGTCTCGGGAGCAGTACTTC	CASSLGAGARGGSREQYF
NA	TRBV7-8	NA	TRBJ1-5	TGTGCCAGCAGCTTAGTGACAGGAGGGCCCCAGCATTTT	CASSLVTGGPQHF
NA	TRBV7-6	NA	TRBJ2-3	TGTGCCAGCAGCTTGGGCCTTCGGGTCGATACGCAGTATTTT	CASSLGLRVDTQYF